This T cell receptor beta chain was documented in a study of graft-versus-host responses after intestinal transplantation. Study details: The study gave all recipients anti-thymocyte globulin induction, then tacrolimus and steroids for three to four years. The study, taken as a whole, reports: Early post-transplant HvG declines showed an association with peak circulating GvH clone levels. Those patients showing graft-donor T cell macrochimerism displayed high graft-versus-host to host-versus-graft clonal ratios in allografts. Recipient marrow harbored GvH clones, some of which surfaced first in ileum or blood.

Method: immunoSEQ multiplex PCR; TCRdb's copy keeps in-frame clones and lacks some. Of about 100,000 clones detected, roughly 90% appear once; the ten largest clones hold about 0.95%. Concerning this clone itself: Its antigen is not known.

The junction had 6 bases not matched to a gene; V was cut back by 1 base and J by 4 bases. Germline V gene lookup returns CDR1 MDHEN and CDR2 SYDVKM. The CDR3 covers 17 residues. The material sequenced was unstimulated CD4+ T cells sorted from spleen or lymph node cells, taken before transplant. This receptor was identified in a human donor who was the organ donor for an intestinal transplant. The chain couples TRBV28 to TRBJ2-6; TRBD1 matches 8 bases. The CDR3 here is CASSLLSGGAGANVLTF. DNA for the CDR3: TGTGCCAGCAGTTTATTATCAGGGGGCGCCGGGGCCAACGTCCTGACTTTC.